The 17 T cell receptor beta chains below come from one sample, sequenced in a study of pediatric ulcerative colitis. Profiled with immunoSEQ multiplex PCR; TCRdb holds only in-frame clones, not every one. Of more than 50,000 clones in the sample, 77% were seen once. The specimen sequenced was blood. These receptors were obtained from a boy aged 5-17 years with moderate ulcerative colitis.

The chain is built from TRBV11-2 and TRBJ1-5; 7 bases agree with TRBD1. The V segment lost 4 bases and the J segment 3 bases; nucleotides outside the gene matches: 6. The CDR3 covers 15 residues. Germline V gene lookup returns CDR1 SGHAT and CDR2 FQNNGV. CDR3 sequence: CASSSQGLDNQPQHF. DNA for the CDR3: TGTGCCAGCAGCTCACAGGGGCTCGACAATCAGCCCCAGCATTTT. Based on the CDR3 plus reference TRBV11-2 and TRBJ1-5, the full variable domain is EAGVAQSPRYKIIEKRQSVAFWCNPISGHATLYWYQQILGQGPKLLIQFQNNGVVDDSQLPKDRFSAERLKGVDSTLKIQPAKLEDSAVYLCASSSQGLDNQPQHFGDGTRLSIL.

The V and J genes are TRBV14 and TRBJ2-5; possibly TRBD2 for D (5 bases). The length of the CDR3 is 13 residues. Germline loops: CDR1 SGHDN, CDR2 FVKESK. V was pared by 1 base and J by 8 bases, with 11 bases between. CDR3 bases: TGTGCCAGCAGCCAAGCGGGGATTGAAACCCAGTACTTC. Its protein product is CASSQAGIETQYF.

V gene TRBV4-3 combines with J gene TRBJ2-7, with D perhaps given as TRBD1 or TRBD2 (5 bases each). V dropped 0 bases and J dropped 6 bases, with 12 bases sitting between them. Germline assignment: CDR1 LGHNA and CDR2 YSLEER. This CDR3 spans 14 amino acids. The CDR3 DNA sequence: TGCGCCAGCAGCCAAGATAGGGTGAGGGGCGAGCAGTACTTC. Encoded protein: CASSQDRVRGEQYF.

The chain employs TRBV4-3 and TRBJ2-3; TRBD2 agrees at 8 bases. Germline CDR1 is LGHNA and CDR2 is YSLEER. V trimming: 0 bases; J trimming: 5 bases; junction bases outside the gene matches: 7. The CDR3 is 16 amino acids. CDR3 protein: CASSQDVAGGRDTQYF. Written as DNA, the CDR3 is TGCGCCAGCAGCCAAGATGTTGCGGGAGGAAGAGATACGCAGTATTTT.

The V and J genes are TRBV4-2 and TRBJ2-2; D is possibly TRBD1 or TRBD2 (5 bases each). Trimming removed 0 bases from V and 6 bases from J, with 20 bases in between. Germline V gene lookup returns CDR1 LGHNA and CDR2 YNFKEQ. This CDR3 is built from 18 residues. The CDR3 nucleotides read TGTGCCAGCAGCCAAGATCGTACGGGACCGGGGCGGGCCGGGGAGCTGTTTTTT. Its translation is CASSQDRTGPGRAGELFF.

V gene TRBV4-2 combines with J gene TRBJ2-3; 10 bases agree with TRBD1. Germline assignment: CDR1 LGHNA and CDR2 YNFKEQ. The V and J ends lost 8 bases and 3 bases, in that order; junction bases with no gene match: 2. This CDR3 comprises 13 residues. CDR3 loop: CASGDRGTDTQYF. CDR3 nucleotides: TGTGCCAGCGGGGACAGGGGTACAGATACGCAGTATTTT.

This sequence joins TRBV19 and TRBJ1-4; 8 bases fit TRBD1. CDR3 length equals 16 residues. V trimming: 6 bases; J trimming: 5 bases; junction bases outside the gene matches: 11. Germline V lookup: CDR1 LNHDA, CDR2 SQIVND (reference sequence). CDR3 in amino acids: CASSPRQGWFNEKLFF. The CDR3 DNA reads TGTGCCAGTAGCCCTCGACAGGGGTGGTTCAATGAAAAACTGTTTTTT.

This sequence joins TRBV20-1 and TRBJ2-2; D is unclear. V was cut by 6 bases and J by 5 bases, with 7 bases left in between. Germline CDR1 is DFQATT and CDR2 is SNEGSKA (reference sequence). CDR3 length equals 11 residues. The CDR3 is CSARGTGELFF. The CDR3 DNA reads as TGCAGTGCCCGAGGTACCGGGGAGCTGTTTTTT.

As DNA, the CDR3 is TGCGCCAGCAATTCGGGACAGGCCGACGAGCAGTACTTC. Protein sequence: CASNSGQADEQYF. The genes are TRBV5-1 and TRBJ2-7; 8 bases are shared with TRBD1. Unmatched junction bases numbered 7, after V lost 6 bases and J lost 5 bases. This CDR3 spans 13 amino acids. Germline V gene data show CDR1 as SGHRS and CDR2 as YFSETQ.

This clone is medium-sized by share. The chain recombines TRBV9 with TRBJ1-1, with D possibly being TRBD1 (5 bases). The CDR3 extends over 17 amino acids. In germline, CDR1 is SGDLS, CDR2 YYNGEE. V was clipped by 3 bases and J by 0 bases, with 18 bases between them. CDR3 in DNA: TGTGCCAGCAGCGCTATCGATCCAGACAGCATGAACACTGAAGCTTTCTTT. Amino acids: CASSAIDPDSMNTEAFF.

This chain joins TRBV6-7 and TRBJ1-6; 8 bases line up with TRBD1. TRBV6-7 carries the ORF label, with uncertain function. V lost 10 bases and J lost 0; bases outside the gene matches: 8. This CDR3 region has 16 residues. Here the CDR3 reads CANPRGLSSYNSPLHF. CDR3 bases: TGTGCCAACCCCAGGGGGCTAAGCTCCTATAATTCACCCCTCCACTTT.

This chain uses TRBV19 with TRBJ1-2; 12 positions match TRBD1. Trimming at V came to 3 bases and at J to 2 bases, leaving 7 bases not matched to a gene. Per germline, CDR1 LNHDA and CDR2 SQIVND (reference sequence). The CDR3 runs 17 residues. This CDR3 reads CASSISGQGANNYGYTF. The CDR3 nucleotides are TGTGCCAGTAGTATTTCGGGACAGGGGGCGAACAACTATGGCTACACCTTC.

The rearrangement joins TRBV5-6 to TRBJ1-5, with D tentatively TRBD1 (5 bases). Germline CDR1 and CDR2: SGHDT and YYEEEE. The CDR3 is 15 residues long. Trimming left V 4 bases short and J 1 base short, with 12 bases between. The CDR3 loop reads CASSLLGASNQPQHF. CDR3 coding DNA: TGTGCCAGCAGCCTTCTTGGGGCGAGCAATCAGCCCCAGCATTTT.

The J gene is TRBJ2-7, the V gene TRBV2; 12 bases agree with TRBD1. CDR1 is SNHLY and CDR2 is FYNNEI in the germline V gene. The CDR3 extends over 14 amino acids. The V segment lost 7 bases and the J segment 6 bases; nucleotides outside the gene matches: 7. CDR3 sequence reads: CASMRDRGLVEQYF. CDR3 bases: TGTGCCAGCATGAGGGACAGGGGGCTGGTCGAGCAGTACTTC.

The chain combines TRBV6-5 with TRBJ1-1; weak D call: TRBD1 (6 bases). In germline, CDR1 is MNHEY, CDR2 SVGAGI. The V gene lost 6 bases and the J gene lost 0 bases, with 8 bases spanning the gap. This CDR3 comprises 13 residues. CDR3 bases: TGTGCCAGCAGATACAGGGTGAACACTGAAGCTTTCTTT. It translates to CASRYRVNTEAFF.

This clone showed up just once. The rearrangement joins TRBV11-2 to TRBJ1-4; the D is unclear. Per the germline V gene, CDR1 is SGHAT and CDR2 is FQNNGV. With 2 bases removed from V and 7 bases from J, the gap between germline ends came to 11 bases. CDR3 length: 14 amino acids. The CDR3 coding sequence is TGTGCCAGCAGCTTATCGCGTGACTCTGAAAAACTGTTTTTT. It yields the protein CASSLSRDSEKLFF.

The gene calls are TRBV2 and TRBJ2-7; 9 bases fit TRBD1. Germline CDR1 is SNHLY and CDR2 is FYNNEI. V was clipped by 7 bases and J by 2 bases; unmatched bases: 6. This CDR3 has 14 amino acids. The CDR3 DNA is TGTGCCAGCATTGGACAGGGGAGCGCCTACGAGCAGTACTTC. Its translation: CASIGQGSAYEQYF.